These 11 T cell receptor beta chains originate from one sample sequenced in a study of blood T cell repertoires in COVID-19 (dated by TCRdb to about 2020). The method behind the library was the immunoSEQ multiplex PCR assay. TCRdb obtained this table from immuneACCESS and retained in-frame rearrangements with V and J assigned. These tables miss some clones; where compared with another copy, unresolved V genes account for less than half of the shortfall, and the remainder is unexplained. This sample holds under 250,000 clones; roughly 92% were observed only once. The top ten constitute approximately 0.77% of the sample. The source material was peripheral blood. These receptors were collected from a man between 60 and 75 years old with COVID-19, enrolled during active disease.

Only a few counts were recorded for this clone. The chain joins TRBV27 to TRBJ1-2; D remains unclear. V lost 4 bases and J 5 bases, leaving 11 bases between the germline ends. Germline V gene lookup returns CDR1 MNHEY and CDR2 SMNVEV (reference sequence). CDR3 length: 13 amino acids. The CDR3 region is CASSSGGSYGYTF. The CDR3, as DNA: TGTGCCAGCAGTTCCGGAGGTTCTTATGGCTACACCTTC.

This chain joins TRBV14 and TRBJ1-2; maybe TRBD1 (5 bases). V dropped 4 bases and J dropped 4 bases, with 16 bases sitting between them. The CDR3 contains 15 residues. The germline V gene has CDR1 SGHDN and CDR2 FVKESK. CDR3 region: CASSPQGMGGYGYTF. The CDR3 DNA follows: TGTGCCAGCAGCCCGCAGGGAATGGGAGGCTATGGCTACACCTTC.

The chain carries TRBV6-6 and TRBJ1-2, with D possibly matching TRBD1 (6 bases). V lost 5 bases to trimming and J lost 6 bases, with 16 bases between them. This CDR3 region has 14 residues. Germline loops: CDR1 MNHNY, CDR2 SVGAGI (reference sequence). The CDR3 is CASSIRGRQDGYTF. In DNA, the CDR3 is TGTGCCAGCAGTATACGGGGCAGACAGGATGGCTACACCTTC.

The chain combines TRBV19 with TRBJ2-3; 8 nucleotides agree with TRBD2. Trimming at V came to 5 bases and at J to 2 bases, leaving 12 bases not matched to a gene. CDR3 length equals 17 residues. Germline-derived CDR1 and CDR2 are LNHDA and SQIVND (reference sequence). CDR3 amino acids: CASSARLAGGATDTQYF. The CDR3, as DNA: TGTGCCAGTAGTGCCCGCCTGGCGGGGGGCGCCACAGATACGCAGTATTTT.

The chain employs TRBV19 and TRBJ1-5; no clear D gene. The CDR3 length is 14 residues. The germline gives CDR1 LNHDA, CDR2 SQIVND (reference sequence). Deletions cut 5 bases from V and 6 bases from J, with 14 bases between. CDR3 sequence reads: CASSGRRVAQPQHF. The CDR3 DNA reads as TGTGCCAGTAGTGGCAGGAGGGTAGCTCAGCCCCAGCATTTT.

The chain links TRBV27 to TRBJ2-1; 13 bases map to TRBD2. The CDR3 extends over 16 amino acids. Germline V CDR1 and CDR2: MNHEY, SMNVEV (reference sequence). Trimming removed 5 bases from V and 8 bases from J; junction bases left unmatched: 9. Here the CDR3 reads CASSTSGGAYFDEQFF. CDR3 DNA sequence: TGTGCCAGCAGTACTAGCGGGGGGGCGTATTTCGATGAGCAGTTCTTC.

The chain has TRBV27 and TRBJ1-1; no reliable D call. Trimming stripped 0 bases from V and 4 bases from J, with 12 bases between. The germline V gene has CDR1 MNHEY and CDR2 SMNVEV (reference sequence). The CDR3 is made up of 15 amino acids. CDR3 DNA: TGTGCCAGCAGTTTATCGGGGAGGGTTGGCACTGAAGCTTTCTTT. Protein product: CASSLSGRVGTEAFF.

The J gene is TRBJ2-1, the V gene TRBV14; 8 bases align to TRBD2. Unmatched junction bases numbered 1, after V lost 6 bases and J lost 6 bases. Germline V lookup: CDR1 SGHDN, CDR2 FVKESK. This CDR3 is 12 amino acids long. The CDR3 coding sequence is TGTGCCAGCAGTACTAGCGGCAATGAGCAGTTCTTC. This gives the protein CASSTSGNEQFF.

The CDR3 here is CASSFSGVQNSPLHF. CDR3 sequence (DNA): TGTGCCAGCAGTTTCTCCGGGGTCCAAAATTCACCCCTCCACTTT. This rearrangement joins TRBV27 to TRBJ1-6, with D unresolved. Trimming took 3 bases from V and 7 from J, leaving 13 bases between them. Germline-derived CDR1 and CDR2 are MNHEY and SMNVEV (reference sequence). The CDR3 length is 15 residues.

V gene TRBV20-1 combines with J gene TRBJ1-5; 9 nucleotides align to TRBD1. Losses at the gene ends were 3 bases for V and 4 bases for J; bases not matched to a gene: 4. Germline-derived CDR1 and CDR2 are DFQATT and SNEGSKA (reference sequence). The CDR3 sequence is 14 residues long. The CDR3 spells CSASWGQGNQPQHF. As DNA, the CDR3 is TGCAGTGCTAGTTGGGGACAGGGTAATCAGCCCCAGCATTTT.

This clone was detected only once. The chain has TRBV4-2 and TRBJ1-4, with D perhaps TRBD1 (6 bases). The CDR3 extends over 16 amino acids. Germline loops: CDR1 LGHNA, CDR2 YNFKEQ. Trimming took off 3 bases at V and 5 bases at J, with 16 bases between the two ends. Here the CDR3 DNA reads TGTGCCAGCAGCCAGGACCCTGGACAGAAGAATGAAAAACTGTTTTTT. This gives the protein CASSQDPGQKNEKLFF.